The next 7 T cell receptor beta chains were all read from a single sample in a study of blood T cell repertoires in COVID-19. Some clones are missing from TCRdb's copy, which holds only in-frame ones; the method was immunoSEQ multiplex PCR. The sample includes 300,000 to 400,000 clones, almost 90% of them seen just once. Sequencing used peripheral blood. The receptors come from a woman aged 65 to 85 with COVID-19, enrolled during active disease.

This clone appeared once. The genes are TRBV27 and TRBJ2-3; TRBD2 might be the D (5 bases). V was clipped by 5 bases and J by 6 bases, with 21 bases between them. The CDR3 has 16 residues. Per germline, CDR1 MNHEY and CDR2 SMNVEV (reference sequence). The CDR3 reads CASSLTSAAVGDTQYF. The CDR3 DNA sequence: TGTGCCAGCAGTCTTACTAGTGCGGCGGTAGGGGATACGCAGTATTTT.

V is TRBV2 and J is TRBJ2-1; D gene ambiguous. V lost 3 bases and J lost 5, with 11 bases in between. This CDR3 has 14 amino acids. The germline V gene has CDR1 SNHLY and CDR2 FYNNEI. The CDR3 loop is CASSDQNRNNEQFF. The CDR3 DNA is TGTGCCAGCAGTGACCAGAACCGAAACAATGAGCAGTTCTTC.

This clone appeared a few times. The chain combines TRBV5-1 with TRBJ2-2, with 7 nucleotides matching TRBD1. The germline V gene encodes CDR1 SGHRS and CDR2 YFSETQ. V shed 1 base, J shed 2 bases, and the junction held 2 bases outside the gene matches. This CDR3 spans 15 amino acids. The DNA of the CDR3 is TGCGCCAGCAGCTTGTTAGGGGGCAACACCGGGGAGCTGTTTTTT. This translates into CASSLLGGNTGELFF. The full variable domain, with the rest looked up from reference TRBV5-1 and TRBJ2-2, is KAGVTQTPRYLIKTRGQQVTLSCSPISGHRSVSWYQQTPGQGLQFLFEYFSETQRNKGNFPGRFSGRQFSNSRSEMNVSTLELGDSALYLCASSLLGGNTGELFFGEGSRLTVL.

This chain joins TRBV7-3 and TRBJ2-1, with TRBD2 identical over 7 bases. This CDR3 is 15 amino acids long. CDR1 is SGHTA and CDR2 is FQGTGA in the germline V gene. V gave up 4 bases and J gave up 5 bases; unmatched junction bases: 8. CDR3 amino acids: CASSSRLAGDNEQFF. CDR3 bases: TGTGCCAGCAGCTCACGTCTGGCGGGGGACAATGAGCAGTTCTTC.

This clone appeared a few times. The rearrangement joins TRBV6-6 to TRBJ1-1, with 7 bases lining up with TRBD1. With V trimmed by 7 bases and J by 4 bases, 6 bases remained unmatched. CDR1 MNHNY and CDR2 SVGAGI come from the germline V gene (reference sequence). The CDR3 spans 13 residues. CDR3 sequence: CASTDHRGTEAFF. The CDR3 coding sequence is TGTGCCAGCACCGATCACAGGGGCACTGAAGCTTTCTTT.

The chain joins TRBV12-3 or TRBV12-4 to TRBJ2-3, with D unresolved. The CDR3 contains 12 residues. The germline V and J ends were trimmed by 3 bases and 5 bases, with 6 bases remaining between them. The CDR3 DNA is TGTGCCAGCAGTTTTGTCTTAGATACGCAGTATTTT. It translates to CASSFVLDTQYF.

This clone showed up just a few times. The chain carries TRBV28 and TRBJ1-2, with 8 bases fitting TRBD1. The CDR3 runs to 15 residues. The germline CDR1 and CDR2 sequences are MDHEN and SYDVKM. V lost 5 bases, J lost 3 bases, and 8 bases stayed unmatched. Here the CDR3 DNA reads TGTGCCAGCAGTCCCCTCCGGGACAGGCACTATGGCTACACCTTC. The encoded protein is CASSPLRDRHYGYTF.